This entry concerns a single T cell receptor beta chain. No antigen is known for it. Looked up from germline, CDR1 is MGHRA and CDR2 is YSYEKL. Trimming removed 4 bases at V and 10 bases at J, with 20 bases between. CDR3 length: 15 amino acids. This record belongs to a study of cytomegalovirus exposure and HLA in healthy donors. General study points: Investigators reported approximately 170 TCR beta chains as tied to cytomegalovirus.

Sequenced by immunoSEQ multiplex PCR; TCRdb stores in-frame clones only, minus some. Here the sample spans 140,000 or so clones, about 91% being singletons. Sequencing input: PBMCs. The V call is TRBV4-1, the J call TRBJ2-1, with TRBD2 as a possible D gene (5 bases). The receptor was derived from a man younger than 35 in good health and CMV-seropositive. The DNA for the CDR3 is TGCGCCAGCAGCCCGCCCGGACTCTCGGGTGGGGAGCAGTTCTTC. Its protein product is CASSPPGLSGGEQFF.